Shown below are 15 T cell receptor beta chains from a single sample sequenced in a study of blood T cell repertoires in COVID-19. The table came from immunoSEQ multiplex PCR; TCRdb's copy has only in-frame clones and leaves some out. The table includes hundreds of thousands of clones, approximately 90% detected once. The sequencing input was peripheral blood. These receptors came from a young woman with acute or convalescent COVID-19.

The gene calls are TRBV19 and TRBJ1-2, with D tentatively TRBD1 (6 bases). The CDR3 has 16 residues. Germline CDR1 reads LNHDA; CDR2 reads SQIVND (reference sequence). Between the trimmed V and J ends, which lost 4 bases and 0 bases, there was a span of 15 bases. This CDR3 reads CASSTGHVLPNYGYTF. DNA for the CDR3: TGTGCCAGTAGTACGGGACACGTACTTCCTAACTATGGCTACACCTTC.

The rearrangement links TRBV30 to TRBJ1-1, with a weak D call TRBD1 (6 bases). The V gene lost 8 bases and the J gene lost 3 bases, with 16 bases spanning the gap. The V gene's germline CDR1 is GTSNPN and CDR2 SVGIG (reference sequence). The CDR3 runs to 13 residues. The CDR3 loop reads CAGDEGGDTEAFF. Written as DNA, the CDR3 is TGTGCCGGGGACGAGGGGGGGGACACTGAAGCTTTCTTT.

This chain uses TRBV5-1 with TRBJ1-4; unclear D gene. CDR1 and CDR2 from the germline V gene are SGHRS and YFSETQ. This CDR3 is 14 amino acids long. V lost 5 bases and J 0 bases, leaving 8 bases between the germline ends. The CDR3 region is CASRRLSTNEKLFF. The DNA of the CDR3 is TGCGCCAGCAGGAGGTTATCAACTAATGAAAAACTGTTTTTT.

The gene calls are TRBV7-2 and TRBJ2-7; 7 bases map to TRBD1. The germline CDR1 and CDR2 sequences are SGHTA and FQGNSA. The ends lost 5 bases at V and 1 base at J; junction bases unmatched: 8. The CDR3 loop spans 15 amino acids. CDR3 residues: CASSPRGTASYEQYF. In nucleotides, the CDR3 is TGTGCCAGCAGCCCAAGGGGGACAGCGTCCTACGAGCAGTACTTC.

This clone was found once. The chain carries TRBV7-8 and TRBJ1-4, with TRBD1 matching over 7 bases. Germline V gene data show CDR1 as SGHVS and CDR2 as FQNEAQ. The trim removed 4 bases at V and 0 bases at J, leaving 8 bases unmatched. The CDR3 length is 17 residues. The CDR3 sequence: CASSSDRFPATNEKLFF. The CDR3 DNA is TGTGCCAGCAGCTCGGACAGGTTTCCAGCAACTAATGAAAAACTGTTTTTT. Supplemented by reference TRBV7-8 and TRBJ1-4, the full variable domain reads GAGVSQSPRYKVAKRGQDVALRCDPISGHVSLFWYQQALGQGPEFLTYFQNEAQLDKSGLPSDRFFAERPEGSVSTLKIQRTQQEDSAVYLCASSSDRFPATNEKLFFGSGTQLSVL.

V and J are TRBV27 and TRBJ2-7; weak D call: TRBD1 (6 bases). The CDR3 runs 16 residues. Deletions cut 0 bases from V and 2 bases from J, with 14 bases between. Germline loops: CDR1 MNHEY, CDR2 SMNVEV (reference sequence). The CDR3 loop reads CASSLSRGTLAYEQYF. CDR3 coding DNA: TGTGCCAGCAGTTTATCGAGAGGGACACTAGCCTACGAGCAGTACTTC.

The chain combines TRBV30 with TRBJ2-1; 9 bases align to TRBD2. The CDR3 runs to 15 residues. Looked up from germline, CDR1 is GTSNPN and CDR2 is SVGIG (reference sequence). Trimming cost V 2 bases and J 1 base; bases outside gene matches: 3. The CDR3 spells CAWSPGLASYNEQFF. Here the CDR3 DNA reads TGTGCCTGGAGTCCGGGACTAGCTTCCTACAATGAGCAGTTCTTC.

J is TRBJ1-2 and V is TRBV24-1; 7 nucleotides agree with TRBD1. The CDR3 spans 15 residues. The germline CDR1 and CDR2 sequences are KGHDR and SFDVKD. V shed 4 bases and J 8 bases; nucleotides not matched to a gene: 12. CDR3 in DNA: TGTGCCACCAGTGACCCGACAGGGACGCCGCGAGGCTACACCTTC. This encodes CATSDPTGTPRGYTF.

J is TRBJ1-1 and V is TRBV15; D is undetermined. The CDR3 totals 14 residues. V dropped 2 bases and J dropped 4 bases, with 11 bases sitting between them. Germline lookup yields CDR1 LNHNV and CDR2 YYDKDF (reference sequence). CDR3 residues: CATSRIVRGTEAFF. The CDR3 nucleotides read TGTGCCACCAGCAGAATCGTACGGGGCACTGAAGCTTTCTTT.

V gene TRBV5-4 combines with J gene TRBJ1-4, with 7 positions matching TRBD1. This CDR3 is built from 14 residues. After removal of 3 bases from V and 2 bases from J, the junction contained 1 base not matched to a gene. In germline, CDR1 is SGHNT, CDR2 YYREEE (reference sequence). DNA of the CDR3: TGTGCCAGCAGCTCCAGGGGGACTAATGAAAAACTGTTTTTT. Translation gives CASSSRGTNEKLFF.

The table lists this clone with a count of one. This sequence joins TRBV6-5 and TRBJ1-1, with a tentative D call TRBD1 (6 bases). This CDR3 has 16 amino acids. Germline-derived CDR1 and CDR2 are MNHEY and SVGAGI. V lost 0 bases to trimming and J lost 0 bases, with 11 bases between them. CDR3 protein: CASSYSGGPMNTEAFF. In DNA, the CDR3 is TGTGCCAGCAGTTACTCGGGGGGGCCGATGAACACTGAAGCTTTCTTT.

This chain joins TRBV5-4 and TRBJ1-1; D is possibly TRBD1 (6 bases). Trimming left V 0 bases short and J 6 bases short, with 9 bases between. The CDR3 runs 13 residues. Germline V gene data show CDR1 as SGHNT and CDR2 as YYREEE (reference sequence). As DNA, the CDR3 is TGTGCCAGCAGCTTGGGACAGGTCCCTGAAGCTTTCTTT. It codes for CASSLGQVPEAFF.

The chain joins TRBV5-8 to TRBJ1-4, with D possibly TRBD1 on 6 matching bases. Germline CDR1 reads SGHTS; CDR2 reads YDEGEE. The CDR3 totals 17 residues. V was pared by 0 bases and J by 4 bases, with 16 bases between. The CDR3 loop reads CASSLVGGRGLNEKLFF. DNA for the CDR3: TGTGCCAGCAGCTTGGTGGGCGGCAGGGGCCTTAATGAAAAACTGTTTTTT.

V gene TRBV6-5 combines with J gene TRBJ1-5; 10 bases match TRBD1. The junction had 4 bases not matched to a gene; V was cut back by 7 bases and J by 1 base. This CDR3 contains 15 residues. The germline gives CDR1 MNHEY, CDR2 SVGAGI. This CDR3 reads CASIGTGESNQPQHF. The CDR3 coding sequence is TGTGCCAGCATCGGGACAGGGGAAAGCAATCAGCCCCAGCATTTT.

The CDR3 nucleotides read TGTGCCAGCGGGGGGGGCGAGCAGTACTTC. It specifies CASGGGEQYF. The V call is TRBV27, the J call TRBJ2-7, with 7 bases that match TRBD2. Germline-derived CDR1 and CDR2 are MNHEY and SMNVEV (reference sequence). The CDR3 totals 10 residues. The V and J ends lost 8 bases and 6 bases, in that order; junction bases with no gene match: 1.